This TCR beta chain appears in the sequencing data of a study of cytotoxic CD8 clonotypes in ibrutinib-treated CLL. Study context: Response samples were obtained once patients had received a median approximately 11 months of treatment, range 6 to 36. An average of roughly 250,000 productive templates and 94,082 productive rearrangements was obtained per sample. General study points: Baseline-level clonality went beyond age-matched healthy donors and moved in step with circulating CD8+ T-cell counts.

TCRdb's copy holds only in-frame clones and misses some; the assay was immunoSEQ multiplex PCR. The sample consists of about 85,000 clones, roughly 83% of them appearing once. The count of this clone is one. The antigen remains unidentified. The authors obtained 1.5 to 2.5 micrograms of genomic DNA from cryopreserved PBMCs for TCR beta libraries. The starting material was PBMCs, obtained after 12 months of ibrutinib treatment. The sequence came from a human donor with chronic lymphocytic leukemia.

The DNA for the CDR3 is TGTGCCAGCAGTTACGGGGCAGGGGAGTACCAGTACGAGCAGTACTTC. It codes for CASSYGAGEYQYEQYF. The chain links TRBV6-5 to TRBJ2-7, with D possibly being TRBD1 (6 bases). The CDR3 runs to 16 residues. V lost 2 bases to trimming and J lost 4 bases, with 18 bases between them. Germline V CDR1 and CDR2: MNHEY, SVGAGI.